This T cell receptor (beta chain) came from a study of T cells expressing NK-cell markers (dated by TCRdb to 2019 to 2021). Turning to the overall study: Eight or nine donors provided sorted CD3+CD56+NKG2C+, CD3+CD56+NKG2C- and CD3+CD56-NKG2C+ T-cell subsets, whose TCR beta-chain repertoires were profiled. Seven of the eight sequenced donors were HCMV-seropositive and one was HCMV-seronegative. The eight sequenced donors were randomly selected healthy volunteers, three men and five women. Libraries were sequenced as 2 x 150 bp reads on Illumina HiSeq 2000/2500, MiSeq or NextSeq.

Study-level results and caveats: Those dominant clonotypes were again the most abundant among CD3+CD56-NKG2C+ cells in a few donors, at about 25-60.1%. Whether the expanded NKG2C-expressing T cell clones were specific for HCMV antigens was left unclear. In roughly 6 donors, the dominant CD3+CD56+NKG2C+ clonotypes were found to rank among the top 10 CD8+ clonotypes and to make up about 1.0-8% of CD8+ T cells.

Regarding this clonotype: Its antigen is still unknown.

The germline V gene (reference sequence) supplies CDR1 DFQATT and CDR2 SNEGSKA. Including the terminal cysteine and phenylalanine, the CDR3 comprises 13 residues. No DNA is listed. To determine HCMV serostatus, a commercial ELISA kit was used to detect HCMV-specific IgG in serum. Peripheral blood mononuclear cells were isolated from blood by Ficoll density gradient centrifugation. Sequencing relied on an Illumina HiSeq 2000. 5'RACE template switching, by which a universal primer site and unique molecular identifiers were added, was used to make TCR beta cDNA libraries. cDNA synthesis was primed from the TCR beta constant segment and was followed by two successive PCR amplification steps. Processing in the source paper ran as follows. MIGEC was used to demultiplex reads and group reads by UMI, and MiTCR was used to assemble and quantify clonotypes. To remove erroneous sequences, TCR cDNA sequences were retained only when supported by two or more reads. The tcR package was used for downstream repertoire analysis, and clonotypes were matched across fractions by CDR3 nucleotide sequence plus V segment. VDJmatch was used to annotate antigen specificity against VDJdb, with one amino acid substitution in CDR3 permitted. Each CDR3 protein sequence appears as one entry after TCRdb reprocessed the reads, and no DNA is included. The V and J calls here are based on TCRdb, not the publication. The table held for this sample gives approximately 22,000 distinct CDR3 sequences. Jointly, the top ten make up approximately 53% of the sample.

The source is a man aged 18-70 years in good health. The sample taken for sequencing was blood T cells: a sorted CD56 or NKG2C T cell subset, CD4+ or CD8+ T cells, or bulk PBMC T cells (not recorded which). This receptor chain uses TRBV20-1 and TRBJ2-3; without DNA, the TCRdb call of TRBD1 cannot be checked. CDR3 sequence: CSAGGGAGDTQYF.